The rows below give T cell receptor beta chains drawn from one sample of a study of cytomegalovirus exposure and HLA in healthy donors. Produced via immunoSEQ multiplex PCR; TCRdb's table is partial and in-frame only. The sample contains about 160,000 clones, around 80% of which appear only once. Sequences were obtained from PBMCs. The receptors here all came from a female donor in good health and CMV-seronegative. The CDR3 runs from the conserved cysteine through the conserved F or W. A D gene is named only where the DNA matches it firmly. Some rows mark clone size as missing; the rest say once, few, many or name a class of expanded clone.

clone_size j_call v_call d_call cdr3_nt cdr3_aa
- TRBJ2-2 TRBV4-3 TRBD2 TGCGCCAGCAGCCAAGATCGAATAGCGGGAGCCGGGGAGCTGTTTTTT CASSQDRIAGAGELFF
- TRBJ2-5 TRBV7-2 - TGTGCCAGCAGCGGCCGACAAGAGACCCAGTACTTC CASSGRQETQYF
- TRBJ2-1 TRBV13 TRBD2 TGTGCCAGCAGCTTAACCCTAGCGGCTAACAATGAGCAGTTCTTC CASSLTLAANNEQFF
few TRBJ2-3 TRBV25-1 - TGTGCCAGCAGTCACGATAGCGGCACAGATACGCAGTATTTT CASSHDSGTDTQYF
- TRBJ2-1 TRBV27 TRBD2 TGTGCCAGCAGTTTATACTCTGCGAGCGGGAGTACTTACAATGAGCAGTTCTTC CASSLYSASGSTYNEQFF
- TRBJ1-1 TRBV7-8 - TGTGCCAGCAGCTTAGCCTCCGGGGTGAGGGTCTCCGGCTCCGCTGGCACTGAAGCTTTCTTT CASSLASGVRVSGSAGTEAFF
- TRBJ1-1 TRBV19 - TGTGCCAGTAGTAAAGGACCTAGCGTTACTTTCTTT CASSKGPSVTFF
few TRBJ2-3 TRBV5-1 - TGCGCCAGCAGCTTGGCATCCCCCCCGGGCACAGATACGCAGTATTTT CASSLASPPGTDTQYF
- TRBJ1-1 TRBV29-1 - TGCAGCGTTGAAGGTCTTGGACAGATGATGGCTTTCTTT CSVEGLGQMMAFF
- TRBJ1-5 TRBV2 TRBD1 TGTGCCAGCAGTTCGACAGGGAATCAGCCCCAGCATTTT CASSSTGNQPQHF
- TRBJ2-7 TRBV19 - TGTGCCAGTACCCGATCAGGAGGTCGAGAGCAGTACTTC CASTRSGGREQYF
few TRBJ2-7 TRBV15 - TGTGCCACCAGCAGAGGCAGGGATGTCAACGAGCAGTACTTC CATSRGRDVNEQYF
- TRBJ2-3 TRBV7-6 - TGTGCCAGCAGCTCACCCGGACTCGCAGATACGCAGTATTTT CASSSPGLADTQYF
- TRBJ2-7 TRBV7-8 TRBD2 TGTGCCAGCAGCCCGACTGGGACTACCATGATAGCCTACGAGCAGTACTTC CASSPTGTTMIAYEQYF
- TRBJ2-5 TRBV27 - TGTGCCAGCAGTTTTGAAGGGTCGGGGGCCCAGTACTTC CASSFEGSGAQYF
- TRBJ1-1 TRBV18 - TGTGCCAGCTCACCGGCAGGGATGGGGATGAACACTGAAGCTTTCTTT CASSPAGMGMNTEAFF
- TRBJ2-5 TRBV15 - TGTGCCACCAGCAGTAACCTCGACAGGCGAGAGACCCAGTACTTC CATSSNLDRRETQYF
- TRBJ1-1 TRBV7-2 - TGTGCCAGCAGCTTATACTACAACACTGAAGCTTTCTTT CASSLYYNTEAFF
- TRBJ2-5 TRBV27 - TGTGCCAGCAGTGGCCCAGGGGCCCAGTACTTC CASSGPGAQYF
- TRBJ1-1 TRBV18 - TGTGCCAGCTCACGCGACGGGATTGAAGCTTTCTTT CASSRDGIEAFF
- TRBJ1-1 TRBV7-3 TRBD1 TGTGCCAGCAGCCCCCCGGGACAGGGGAGGCCTGAAGCTTTCTTT CASSPPGQGRPEAFF
few TRBJ1-5 TRBV18 TRBD1 TGTGCCAGCTCACCAGGGACAGGGGGCTCTGCTTATAGCAATCAGCCCCAGCATTTT CASSPGTGGSAYSNQPQHF
few TRBJ1-2 TRBV4-1 - TGCGCCAGCAGCCAAACGGGGGGATCGGGCTACACCTTC CASSQTGGSGYTF
- TRBJ2-7 TRBV9 TRBD1 TGTGCCAGCAGCTCGCGACAGGGTGGCCCTTACGAGCAGTACTTC CASSSRQGGPYEQYF
- TRBJ2-7 TRBV6-5 TRBD1 TGTGCCAGCAGATACAGGGGAACCTACGAGCAGTACTTC CASRYRGTYEQYF
- TRBJ2-5 TRBV7-2 - TGTGCCAGCAGCTTATGGGAAGGACAGCAAGAGACCCAGTACTTC CASSLWEGQQETQYF
- TRBJ2-7 TRBV9 - TGTGCCAGCAGCGTAGGACCGGAGAGCAACTACGAGCAGTACTTC CASSVGPESNYEQYF
few TRBJ2-2 TRBV30 - TGTGCCTGCCTACACGGGACTCAAAACACCGGGGAGCTGTTTTTT CACLHGTQNTGELFF
- TRBJ2-7 TRBV5-8 - TGTGCCAGCAGCTTTTCAAACAGGGCTGCCTACGAGCAGTACTTC CASSFSNRAAYEQYF
- TRBJ1-2 TRBV7-9 - TGTGCCAGCAGCTTCGGGACTTACTATGGCTACACCTTC CASSFGTYYGYTF
- TRBJ1-6 TRBV27 TRBD1 TGTGCCAGCACGGGGACAGGGCGGTCACCCCTCCACTTT CASTGTGRSPLHF
once TRBJ1-2 TRBV29-1 - TGCAGCGGGGCGTTGCCCCACTATGGCTACACCTTC CSGALPHYGYTF
once TRBJ2-1 TRBV13 - TGTGCCAGCAGCTCCAAGGGGCCTTTGTACAATGAGCAGTTCTTC CASSSKGPLYNEQFF
- TRBJ2-4 TRBV6-1 TRBD1 TGTGCCAGCAACACCGGACAGGGACAAAACATTCAGTACTTC CASNTGQGQNIQYF
- TRBJ1-3 TRBV6-5 - TGTGCCAGCAGGTTCCAAGGGGGTGTTGGAAACACCATATATTTT CASRFQGGVGNTIYF